This T cell receptor beta chain was captured in a study of cytomegalovirus exposure and HLA in healthy donors. The CDR3 covers 13 residues. The germline V and J ends were trimmed by 3 bases and 4 bases, with 7 bases remaining between them. Germline V gene sequence: CDR1 MNHEY, CDR2 SMNVEV (reference sequence). The PCR made use of 60 Vbeta and 13 Jbeta primers. Clones were sequenced by immunoSEQ multiplex PCR, and TCRdb holds only the in-frame ones, with some missing. The table shows 140,000 or so clones, with around 70% occurring only once. This receptor was identified in a woman in her twenties or thirties in good health and CMV-seronegative. The sample was PBMCs. V and J are TRBV27 and TRBJ1-5, with D perhaps matching TRBD1 (5 bases). CDR3 DNA sequence: TGTGCCAGCAGTTTGCAGGGTAATCAGCCCCAGCATTTT. It is translated as CASSLQGNQPQHF.